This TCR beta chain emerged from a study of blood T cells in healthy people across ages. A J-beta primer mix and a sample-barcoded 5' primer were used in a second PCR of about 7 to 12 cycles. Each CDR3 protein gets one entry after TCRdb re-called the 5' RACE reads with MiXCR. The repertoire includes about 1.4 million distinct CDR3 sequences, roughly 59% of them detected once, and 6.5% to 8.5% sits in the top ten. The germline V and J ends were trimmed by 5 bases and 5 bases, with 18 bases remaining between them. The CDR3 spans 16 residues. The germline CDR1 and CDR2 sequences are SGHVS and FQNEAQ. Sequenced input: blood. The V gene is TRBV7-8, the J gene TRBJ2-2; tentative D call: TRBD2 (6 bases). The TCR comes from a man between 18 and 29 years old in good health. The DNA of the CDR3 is TGTGCCAGCAGCCTGGGCGGGGACCGCTGGACCGGGGAGCTGTTTTTT. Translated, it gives CASSLGGDRWTGELFF.